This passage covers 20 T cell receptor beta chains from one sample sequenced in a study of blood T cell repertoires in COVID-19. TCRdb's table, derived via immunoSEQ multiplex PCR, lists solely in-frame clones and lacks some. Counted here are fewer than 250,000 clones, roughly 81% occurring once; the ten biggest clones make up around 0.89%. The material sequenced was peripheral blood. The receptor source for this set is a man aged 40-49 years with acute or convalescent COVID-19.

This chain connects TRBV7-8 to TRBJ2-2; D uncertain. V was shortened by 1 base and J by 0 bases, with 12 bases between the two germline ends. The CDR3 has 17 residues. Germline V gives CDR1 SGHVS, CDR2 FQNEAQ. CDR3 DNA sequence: TGTGCCAGCAGCTTAGATAGGAGAACAACGAACACCGGGGAGCTGTTTTTT. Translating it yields CASSLDRRTTNTGELFF.

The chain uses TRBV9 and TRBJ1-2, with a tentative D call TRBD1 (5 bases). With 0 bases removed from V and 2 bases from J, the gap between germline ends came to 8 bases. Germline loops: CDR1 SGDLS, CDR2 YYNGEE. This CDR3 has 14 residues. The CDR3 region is CASSVVPGNYGYTF. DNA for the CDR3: TGTGCCAGCAGCGTAGTGCCAGGGAACTATGGCTACACCTTC.

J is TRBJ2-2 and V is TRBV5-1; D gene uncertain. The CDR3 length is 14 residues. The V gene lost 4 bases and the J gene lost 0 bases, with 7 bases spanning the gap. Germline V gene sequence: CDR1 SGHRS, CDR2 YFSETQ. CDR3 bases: TGCGCCAGCAGCGAGATAACGAACACCGGGGAGCTGTTTTTT. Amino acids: CASSEITNTGELFF.

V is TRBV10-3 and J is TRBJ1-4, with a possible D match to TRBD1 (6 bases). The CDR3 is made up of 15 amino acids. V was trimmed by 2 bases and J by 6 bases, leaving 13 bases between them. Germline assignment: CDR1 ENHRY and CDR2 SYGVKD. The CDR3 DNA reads TGTGCCATCAGTGAGGATGGCGCAGGGGATGAAAAACTGTTTTTT. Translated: CAISEDGAGDEKLFF.

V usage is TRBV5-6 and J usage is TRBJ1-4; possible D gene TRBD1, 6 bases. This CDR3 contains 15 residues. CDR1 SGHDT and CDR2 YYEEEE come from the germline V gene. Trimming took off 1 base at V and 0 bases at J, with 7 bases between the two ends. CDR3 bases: TGTGCCAGCAGCTTGAAGGGGGCAACTAATGAAAAACTGTTTTTT. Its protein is CASSLKGATNEKLFF.

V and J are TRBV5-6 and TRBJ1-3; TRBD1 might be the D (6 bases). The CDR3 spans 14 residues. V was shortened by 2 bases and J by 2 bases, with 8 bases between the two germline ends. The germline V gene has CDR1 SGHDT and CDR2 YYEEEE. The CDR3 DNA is TGTGCCAGCAGCTTCTGGGACACTGGAAACACCATATATTTT. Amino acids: CASSFWDTGNTIYF. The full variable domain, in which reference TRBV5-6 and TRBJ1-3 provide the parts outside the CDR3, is DAGVTQSPTHLIKTRGQQVTLRCSPKSGHDTVSWYQQALGQGPQFIFQYYEEEERQRGNFPDRFSGHQFPNYSSELNVNALLLGDSALYLCASSFWDTGNTIYFGEGSWLTVV.

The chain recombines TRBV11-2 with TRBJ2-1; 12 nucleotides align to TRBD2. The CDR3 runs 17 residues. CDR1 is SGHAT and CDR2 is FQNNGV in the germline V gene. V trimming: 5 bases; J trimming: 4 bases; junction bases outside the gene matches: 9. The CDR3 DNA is TGTGCCAGCAGCCCCCGAGAGACTAGCGGGGGATACAATGAGCAGTTCTTC. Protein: CASSPRETSGGYNEQFF.

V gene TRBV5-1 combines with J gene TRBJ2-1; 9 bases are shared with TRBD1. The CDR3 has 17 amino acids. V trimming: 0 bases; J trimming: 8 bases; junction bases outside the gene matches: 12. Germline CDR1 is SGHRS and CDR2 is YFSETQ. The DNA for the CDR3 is TGCGCCAGCAGCTTGGGTTTACGGGACAGGGCGGGCGATGAGCAGTTCTTC. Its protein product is CASSLGLRDRAGDEQFF.

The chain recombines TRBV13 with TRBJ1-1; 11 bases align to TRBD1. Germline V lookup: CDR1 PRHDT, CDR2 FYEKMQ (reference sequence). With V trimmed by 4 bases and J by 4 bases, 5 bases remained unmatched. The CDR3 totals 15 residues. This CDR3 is CASSSSGTGGTEAFF. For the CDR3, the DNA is TGTGCCAGCAGCTCCTCCGGGACAGGGGGCACTGAAGCTTTCTTT.

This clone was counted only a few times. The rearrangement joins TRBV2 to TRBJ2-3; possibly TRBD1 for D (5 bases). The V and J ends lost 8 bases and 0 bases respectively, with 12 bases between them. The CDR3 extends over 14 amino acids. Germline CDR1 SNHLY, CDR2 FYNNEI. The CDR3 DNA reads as TGTGCCAGCGGGTGGACACAAAGCACAGATACGCAGTATTTT. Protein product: CASGWTQSTDTQYF.

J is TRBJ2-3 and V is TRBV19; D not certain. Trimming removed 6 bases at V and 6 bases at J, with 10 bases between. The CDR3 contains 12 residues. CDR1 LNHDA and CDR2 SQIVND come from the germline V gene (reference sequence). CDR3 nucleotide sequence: TGTGCCAGTAGCGGTAGTGCGGATACGCAGTATTTT. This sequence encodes CASSGSADTQYF.

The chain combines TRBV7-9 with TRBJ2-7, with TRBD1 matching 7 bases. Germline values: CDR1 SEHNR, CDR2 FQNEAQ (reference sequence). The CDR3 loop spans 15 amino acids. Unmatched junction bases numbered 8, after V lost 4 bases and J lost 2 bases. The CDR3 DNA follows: TGTGCCAGCAGCTCGACAAGCGGACAGGCCTACGAGCAGTACTTC. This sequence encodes CASSSTSGQAYEQYF.

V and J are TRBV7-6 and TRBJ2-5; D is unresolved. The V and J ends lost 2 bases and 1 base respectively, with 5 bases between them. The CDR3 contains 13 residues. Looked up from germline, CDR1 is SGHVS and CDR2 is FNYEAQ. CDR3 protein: CASSLYFQETQYF. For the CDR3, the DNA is TGTGCCAGCAGCTTATACTTCCAAGAGACCCAGTACTTC.

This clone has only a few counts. DNA for the CDR3: TGTGCCAGCAGCTTTTACTACGAGCAGTACTTC. This translates into CASSFYYEQYF. The rearrangement joins TRBV5-8 to TRBJ2-7; D is ambiguous. From germline, CDR1 is SGHTS and CDR2 YDEGEE. The CDR3 contains 11 residues. The ends were cut back, 2 bases at V and 3 bases at J, with 3 bases in the middle.

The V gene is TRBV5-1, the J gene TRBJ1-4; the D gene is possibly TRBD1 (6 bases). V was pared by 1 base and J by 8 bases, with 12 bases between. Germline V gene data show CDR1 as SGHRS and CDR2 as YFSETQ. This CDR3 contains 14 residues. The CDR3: CASSLTGQGEKLFF. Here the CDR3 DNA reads TGCGCCAGCAGCTTGACAGGGCAAGGCGAAAAACTGTTTTTT.

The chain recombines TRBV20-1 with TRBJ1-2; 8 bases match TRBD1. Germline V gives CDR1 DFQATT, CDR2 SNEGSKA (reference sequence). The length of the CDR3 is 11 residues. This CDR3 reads CSLGQDMTYTF. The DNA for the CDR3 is TGCAGCCTGGGACAGGATATGACCTACACCTTC.

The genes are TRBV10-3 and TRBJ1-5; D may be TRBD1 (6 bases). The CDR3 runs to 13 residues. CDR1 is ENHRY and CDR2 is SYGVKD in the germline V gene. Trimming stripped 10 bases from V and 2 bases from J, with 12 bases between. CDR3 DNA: TGTGCCACCTCAGGGGATCGCAATCAGCCCCAGCATTTT. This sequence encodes CATSGDRNQPQHF.

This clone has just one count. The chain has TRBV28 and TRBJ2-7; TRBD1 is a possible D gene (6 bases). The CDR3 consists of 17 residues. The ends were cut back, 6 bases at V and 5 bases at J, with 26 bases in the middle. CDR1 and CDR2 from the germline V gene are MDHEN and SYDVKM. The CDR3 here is CASSHSKAQTGFNEQYF. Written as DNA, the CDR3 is TGTGCCAGCAGCCACAGTAAGGCACAAACAGGGTTCAACGAGCAGTACTTC.

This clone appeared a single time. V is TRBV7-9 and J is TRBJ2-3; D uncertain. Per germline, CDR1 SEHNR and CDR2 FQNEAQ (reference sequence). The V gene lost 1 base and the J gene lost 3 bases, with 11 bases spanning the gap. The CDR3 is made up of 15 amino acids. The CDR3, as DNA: TGTGCCAGCAGCTTAGGGGCCAGAGTTACAGATACGCAGTATTTT. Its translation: CASSLGARVTDTQYF.

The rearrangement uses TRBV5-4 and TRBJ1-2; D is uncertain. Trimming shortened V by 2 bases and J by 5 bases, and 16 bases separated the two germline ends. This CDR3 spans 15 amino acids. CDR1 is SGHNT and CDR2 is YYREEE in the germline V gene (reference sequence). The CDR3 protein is CASSLSLVTNYGYTF. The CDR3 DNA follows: TGTGCCAGCAGCTTAAGCCTCGTTACGAATTATGGCTACACCTTC.